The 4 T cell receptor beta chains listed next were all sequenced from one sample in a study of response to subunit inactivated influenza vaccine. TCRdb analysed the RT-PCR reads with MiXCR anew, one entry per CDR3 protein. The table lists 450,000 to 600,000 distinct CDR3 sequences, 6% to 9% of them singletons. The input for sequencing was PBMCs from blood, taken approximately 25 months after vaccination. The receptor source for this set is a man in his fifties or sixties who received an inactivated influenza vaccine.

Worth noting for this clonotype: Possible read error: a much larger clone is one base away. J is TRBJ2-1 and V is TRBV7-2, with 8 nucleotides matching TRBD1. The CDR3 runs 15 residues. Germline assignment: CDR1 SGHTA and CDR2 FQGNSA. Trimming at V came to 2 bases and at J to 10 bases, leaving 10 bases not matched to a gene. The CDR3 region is CASSLWTGSVGEQFF. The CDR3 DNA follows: TGTGCCAGCAGCTTATGGACAGGGTCGGTCGGGGAGCAGTTCTTC.

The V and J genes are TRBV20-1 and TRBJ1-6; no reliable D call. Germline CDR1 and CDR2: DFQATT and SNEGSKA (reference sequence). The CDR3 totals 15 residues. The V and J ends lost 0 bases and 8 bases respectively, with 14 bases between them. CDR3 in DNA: TGCAGTGCTAGAGATGGCTCCGTCGAATATTCACCCCTCCACTTT. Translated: CSARDGSVEYSPLHF.

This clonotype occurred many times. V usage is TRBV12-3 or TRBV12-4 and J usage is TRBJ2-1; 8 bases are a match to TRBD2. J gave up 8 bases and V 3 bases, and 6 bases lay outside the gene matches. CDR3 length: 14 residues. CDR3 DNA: TGTGCCAGCAGTTTCGGGGGGGCCCGGGATGAGCAGTTCTTC. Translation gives CASSFGGARDEQFF.

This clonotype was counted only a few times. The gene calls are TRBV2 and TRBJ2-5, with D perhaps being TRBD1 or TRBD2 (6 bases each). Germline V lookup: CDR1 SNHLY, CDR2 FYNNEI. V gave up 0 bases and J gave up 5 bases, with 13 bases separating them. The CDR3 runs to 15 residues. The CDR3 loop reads CASSEALGGMETQYF. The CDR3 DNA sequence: TGTGCCAGCAGTGAAGCGCTGGGGGGCATGGAGACCCAGTACTTC.